This T cell receptor beta chain appears in the sequencing data of a study of post-analysis software for immune sequencing data (dated by TCRdb to between 2014 and 2017). About the study as a whole: Recorded disease courses included relapsing-remitting, secondary progressive and progressive-relapsing multiple sclerosis, with some patients lacking subtype annotation. Patient repertoires were compared against ten to twelve previously published healthy control repertoires from donors aged roughly 6 to 26 years. A subset of samples was prepared in parallel using single-end sample barcoding, then pooled and co-amplified after Illumina adapter ligation. Study-level results and caveats: The control group was slightly older than the multiple sclerosis patient group. Direct clustering with F measure showed strong co-clustering of samples prepared in the same batch, prompting a batch-effect correction. Compared with controls, multiple sclerosis patients had significantly lower normalized Chao1 diversity, a finding suggesting substantial peripheral T-cell clonal expansion. A few TRBV segments, including TRBV5-6, TRBV5-1 and TRBV20-1, were significantly more frequent in patients than controls.

TCR beta repertoires were profiled from peripheral blood of approximately 13 young patients with multiple sclerosis to demonstrate the VDJtools post-analysis software. Multiple sclerosis patients were children and adolescents aged about 6 to 16 years. This clonotype was counted only a few times. Its antigen is still unknown. There are no base qualities to consult, and no much larger clone falls within one base. The CDR3 holds 15 amino acids from the cysteine to the phenylalanine. The kept DNA is CDR3 alone, 45 bases in frame from the first base. Looking up the germline V gene yields CDR1 SGHTA and CDR2 FQGTGA. At the junction V is shortened by 5 bases and J by 4 bases; bases outside the gene matches: 4. Receptors were amplified or captured by PCR. The reads were generated on an Illumina HiSeq 2500. To reduce PCR and sequencing biases, unique molecular identifiers were incorporated into the TCR beta cDNA libraries. About 500,000 cDNA molecules were obtained for every 1 to 10 million input T cells, so each molecule roughly corresponded to one T cell. Patient libraries were prepared and sequenced with the same protocol used for the earlier healthy control dataset. Samples belonging to the same batch were prepared together, multiplexed and sequenced on a shared HiSeq lane. In the authors' own workflow: MIGEC was used to process the raw barcoded reads, and molecular identifier groups with only a single read were discarded before consensus assembly and CDR3 extraction. Clonotype tables were post-analysed with VDJtools, normalizing diversity by down-sampling all datasets to the smallest sample size. In repertoire overlap clustering, CDR3 amino acid sequences, but not nucleotide sequences, were matched to correct batch-related cross-sample contamination. TCRdb trimmed public reads at Q25 via fastp, called clones via MiXCR and kept in-frame beta chains. Rows matching on CDR3 protein sequence are summarized as one entry with the most common DNA and genes. The authors' filters were not applied to this entry. The sample table holds 350,000 to 450,000 distinct CDR3 sequences, of which roughly 38% were seen once. The top ten clonotypes cover around 15% of the sample.

The rearrangement combines TRBV7-3 with TRBJ2-1, and 11 bases in between align with TRBD2. The sequenced sample consisted of blood. This clonotype was sampled from a girl between 5 and 17 years old with multiple sclerosis. The DNA is as follows: TGTGCCAGCAGCGCCACTAGCGGGGGTTACAATGAGCAGTTCTTC. This is translated as CASSATSGGYNEQFF. The CDR3, completed at both ends by the reference TRBV7-3 and TRBJ2-1 genes, gives the full variable domain GAGVSQTPSNKVTEKGKYVELRCDPISGHTALYWYRQSLGQGPEFLIYFQGTGAADDSGLPNDRFFAVRPEGSVSTLKIQRTERGDSAVYLCASSATSGGYNEQFFGPGTRLTVL.